The 28 T cell receptor beta chains below all came from one sample that was sequenced in a study of blood T cells in healthy people across ages. Primed by a sample-barcoded 5' primer and a J-beta primer mix, a second PCR proceeded for 7 to 11 cycles. TCRdb fed the 5' RACE reads into MiXCR, producing one record per CDR3 protein. The repertoire holds roughly 1.5 million distinct CDR3 sequences, approximately 43% seen once, with around 4% in the top ten. Material: blood. The receptors were gathered from a woman between 18 and 29 years old in good health.

This clonotype was detected a few times. CDR3 in amino acids: CASSYSRGAPSGANVLTF. The CDR3 nucleotides are TGTGCCAGCAGTTACTCGAGGGGAGCCCCCTCTGGGGCCAACGTCCTGACTTTC. V is TRBV6-2 or TRBV6-3 and J is TRBJ2-6; D may be TRBD1 or TRBD2 (5 bases each). The CDR3 has 18 residues. V dropped 0 bases and J dropped 0 bases, with 12 bases sitting between them. CDR1 and CDR2 from the germline V gene are MNHEY and SVGEGT.

V gene TRBV4-1 combines with J gene TRBJ2-7; the D is unclear. The CDR3 is 15 amino acids. V was pared by 1 base and J by 1 base, with 11 bases between. In germline, CDR1 is MGHRA, CDR2 YSYEKL. CDR3 sequence: CASSQVEESSYEQYF. DNA for the CDR3: TGCGCCAGCAGCCAAGTTGAAGAAAGTTCCTACGAGCAGTACTTC.

The chain is built from TRBV5-5 and TRBJ1-5, with D hard to call. CDR3 length: 18 residues. From germline, CDR1 is SGHKS and CDR2 YYEKEE (reference sequence). Trimming took off 4 bases at V and 0 bases at J, with 20 bases between the two ends. The CDR3 protein is CASSRTFIERDSNQPQHF. DNA of the CDR3: TGTGCCAGCAGCCGGACCTTTATCGAACGGGATAGCAATCAGCCCCAGCATTTT.

The rearrangement uses TRBV12-3 or TRBV12-4 and TRBJ2-2; the D is unclear. This CDR3 is 15 amino acids long. V lost 2 bases to trimming and J lost 2 bases, with 9 bases between them. The DNA of the CDR3 is TGTGCCAGCAGTTTACGTGCAGAAAACACCGGGGAGCTGTTTTTT. Translated, it gives CASSLRAENTGELFF.

The chain is built from TRBV24-1 and TRBJ2-5; D gene ambiguous. This CDR3 region has 13 residues. Trimming removed 4 bases from V and 1 base from J, with 6 bases in between. Germline CDR1 is KGHDR and CDR2 is SFDVKD. CDR3 in amino acids: CATSDPFQETQYF. Here the CDR3 DNA reads TGTGCCACCAGTGACCCCTTCCAAGAGACCCAGTACTTC.

V is TRBV7-2 and J is TRBJ2-7, with 7 bases aligning to TRBD2. This CDR3 comprises 15 residues. The germline V gene has CDR1 SGHTA and CDR2 FQGNSA. Trimming at V came to 1 base and at J to 5 bases, leaving 8 bases not matched to a gene. The CDR3 sequence: CASSLVGLAVDEQYF. The DNA for the CDR3 is TGTGCCAGCAGCTTAGTTGGGCTAGCGGTCGACGAGCAGTACTTC.

The V and J genes are TRBV30 and TRBJ1-1; tentative D call: TRBD1 (5 bases). Trimming shortened V by 5 bases and J by 0 bases, and 16 bases separated the two germline ends. The CDR3 contains 15 residues. In germline, CDR1 is GTSNPN, CDR2 SVGIG (reference sequence). In nucleotides, the CDR3 is TGTGCCTGGGGGAAGGAGGCAGGGATGAACACTGAAGCTTTCTTT. This translates into CAWGKEAGMNTEAFF.

V and J are TRBV20-1 and TRBJ1-2; D uncertain. V lost 0 bases, J lost 2 bases, and 7 bases lay in between. Germline V lookup: CDR1 DFQATT, CDR2 SNEGSKA (reference sequence). This CDR3 comprises 13 residues. The CDR3 sequence: CSARDAGNYGYTF. The CDR3 DNA reads TGCAGTGCTAGAGACGCGGGGAACTATGGCTACACCTTC.

The chain employs TRBV4-3 and TRBJ2-7; the match to TRBD2 covers 9 bases. CDR3 length: 15 residues. Germline CDR1 LGHNA, CDR2 YSLEER. Trimming at V came to 4 bases and at J to 4 bases, leaving 8 bases not matched to a gene. The CDR3 reads CASSRDGLAGYEQYF. CDR3 sequence (DNA): TGCGCCAGCAGCCGAGATGGCCTAGCGGGGTACGAGCAGTACTTC.

The chain uses TRBV12-3 or TRBV12-4 and TRBJ2-1; no clear D gene. This CDR3 spans 13 amino acids. V dropped 4 bases and J dropped 7 bases, with 11 bases sitting between them. The chain's CDR3 is CASSSLHGNEQFF. The DNA of the CDR3 is TGTGCCAGCAGTTCCCTACACGGGAATGAGCAGTTCTTC.

This clonotype was detected only a few times. This rearrangement joins TRBV12-3 or TRBV12-4 to TRBJ2-7; no firm D call. The length of the CDR3 is 11 residues. V was clipped by 5 bases and J by 5 bases, with 7 bases between them. CDR3 loop: CASSSPNEQYF. CDR3 sequence (DNA): TGTGCCAGCAGTAGCCCAAACGAGCAGTACTTC.

This sequence joins TRBV6-2 or TRBV6-3 and TRBJ1-5; D is ambiguous. Germline V gene sequence: CDR1 MNHEY, CDR2 SVGEGT. The CDR3 extends over 13 amino acids. V was clipped by 0 bases and J by 8 bases, with 8 bases between them. The CDR3 loop is CASSYSDAKPQHF. The CDR3 DNA is TGTGCCAGCAGTTACTCGGACGCCAAGCCCCAGCATTTT.

This clonotype has a handful of counts. The J gene is TRBJ2-5, the V gene TRBV20-1; the D is unclear. Germline V gene sequence: CDR1 DFQATT, CDR2 SNEGSKA (reference sequence). This CDR3 contains 12 residues. Trimming stripped 6 bases from V and 5 bases from J, with 13 bases between. The CDR3 DNA reads TGCAGTGCGCGCGGCGTTCGGGAGACCCAGTACTTC. Translating it yields CSARGVRETQYF.

The V and J genes are TRBV6-5 and TRBJ2-2; D is uncertain. Germline V lookup: CDR1 MNHEY, CDR2 SVGAGI. The CDR3 spans 14 residues. V was trimmed by 2 bases and J by 3 bases, leaving 7 bases between them. Written as DNA, the CDR3 is TGTGCCAGCAGTTACCTCGAATACACCGGGGAGCTGTTTTTT. Translating it yields CASSYLEYTGELFF.

This clonotype was found once. The chain uses TRBV20-1 and TRBJ2-3, with D perhaps matching TRBD1 (5 bases). From germline, CDR1 is DFQATT and CDR2 SNEGSKA (reference sequence). The V and J ends lost 0 bases and 6 bases respectively, with 19 bases between them. The CDR3 contains 16 residues. The CDR3 sequence is CSARDRRRGLWDTQYF. CDR3 nucleotide sequence: TGCAGTGCTAGAGATCGGCGAAGGGGCCTGTGGGATACGCAGTATTTT.

This clonotype has a count of ten or more. The chain links TRBV7-9 to TRBJ2-1; D gene uncertain. This CDR3 region has 15 residues. Trimming took 1 base from V and 2 from J, leaving 9 bases between them. Germline-derived CDR1 and CDR2 are SEHNR and FQNEAQ (reference sequence). The CDR3 nucleotides are TGTGCCAGCAGCTTAGGGGTAGGCACCTACAATGAGCAGTTCTTC. Translating gives CASSLGVGTYNEQFF.

This clonotype was detected only a few times. The chain employs TRBV12-3 or TRBV12-4 and TRBJ2-2; possibly TRBD2 for D (6 bases). There are 14 residues in the CDR3. V lost 8 bases and J 6 bases, leaving 16 bases between the germline ends. The CDR3 DNA reads TGTGCCAGCTCACTAGCCGGAGTGTCCGGGGAGCTGTTTTTT. Its translation: CASSLAGVSGELFF.

V usage is TRBV4-2 and J usage is TRBJ2-2; D tentatively reads TRBD1 or TRBD2 (5 bases each). Germline assignment: CDR1 LGHNA and CDR2 YNFKEQ. This CDR3 contains 16 residues. Trimming removed 6 bases at V and 5 bases at J, with 19 bases between. The CDR3 loop is CASSHSGTQRTGELFF. CDR3 sequence (DNA): TGTGCCAGCAGTCACTCCGGGACCCAGAGGACCGGGGAGCTGTTTTTT.

The gene calls are TRBV6-2 or TRBV6-3 and TRBJ2-7, with a tentative D call TRBD1 (6 bases). This CDR3 comprises 13 residues. Trimming cost V 8 bases and J 2 bases, with 13 bases left between them. Germline V gene sequence: CDR1 MNHEY, CDR2 SVGEGT. In DNA form, the CDR3 reads TGTGCCAGCCACAGGGCAAGAACCTACGAGCAGTACTTC. It translates to CASHRARTYEQYF.

The genes are TRBV12-3 or TRBV12-4 and TRBJ1-2, with D unclear. Trimming pared 4 bases from V and 0 bases from J, leaving 6 bases between. CDR3 size: 13 residues. CDR3: CASSSITNYGYTF. Here the CDR3 DNA reads TGTGCCAGCAGTTCCATAACTAACTATGGCTACACCTTC.

This clonotype appeared a few times. The rearrangement links TRBV4-3 to TRBJ2-1; D not resolved. The length of the CDR3 is 16 residues. Trimming shortened V by 0 bases and J by 2 bases, and 11 bases separated the two germline ends. Germline lookup yields CDR1 LGHNA and CDR2 YSLEER. The CDR3 sequence is CASSQDRLEPYNEQFF. The DNA of the CDR3 is TGCGCCAGCAGCCAAGATCGGTTGGAGCCCTACAATGAGCAGTTCTTC.

This chain links TRBV7-2 with TRBJ2-3; D gene uncertain. The CDR3 has 16 amino acids. CDR1 SGHTA and CDR2 FQGNSA come from the germline V gene. With 0 bases removed from V and 2 bases from J, the gap between germline ends came to 12 bases. Written as DNA, the CDR3 is TGTGCCAGCAGCTTAGCGCCGGTCAGCCACACAGATACGCAGTATTTT. Residues: CASSLAPVSHTDTQYF. Looking up the rest from reference TRBV7-2 and TRBJ2-3 gives the full variable domain: GAGVSQSPSNKVTEKGKDVELRCDPISGHTALYWYRQSLGQGLEFLIYFQGNSAPDKSGLPSDRFSAERTGGSVSTLTIQRTQQEDSAVYLCASSLAPVSHTDTQYFGPGTRLTVL.

This chain links TRBV4-3 with TRBJ2-1; D uncertain. Germline V gene data show CDR1 as LGHNA and CDR2 as YSLEER. The V end lost 0 bases, the J end lost 4 bases, and 10 bases lay between the germline ends. The CDR3 is 15 residues long. The CDR3 DNA reads as TGCGCCAGCAGCCAAGAGGTCTTTAATTACAATGAGCAGTTCTTC. Its translation is CASSQEVFNYNEQFF.

This rearrangement joins TRBV21-1 to TRBJ2-5; the table's TRBD1 call for D was not verified on the DNA. TRBV21-1 is a pseudogene. This CDR3 comprises 14 residues. CDR3 nucleotide sequence: TGTGCCAGCAGCAGGGCGGCTAGCCAAGAGACCCAGTACTTC. Encoded protein: CASSRAASQETQYF.

Only a few counts were recorded for this clonotype. This rearrangement joins TRBV9 to TRBJ2-1; TRBD1 is a possible D gene (6 bases). Germline CDR1 reads SGDLS; CDR2 reads YYNGEE. Trimming cost V 3 bases and J 4 bases, with 14 bases left between them. CDR3 length equals 15 residues. The CDR3 protein is CASSESGAAYNEQFF. The CDR3 DNA sequence: TGTGCCAGCAGCGAATCAGGGGCAGCGTACAATGAGCAGTTCTTC.

The table lists this clonotype with a few counts. The V gene is TRBV12-3 or TRBV12-4, the J gene TRBJ2-3; TRBD2 aligns across 8 bases. This CDR3 is built from 16 residues. V lost 3 bases, J lost 3 bases, and 8 bases stayed unmatched. The CDR3 loop reads CASSFISGGLTDTQYF. DNA for the CDR3: TGTGCCAGCAGTTTTATCAGCGGGGGTCTTACAGATACGCAGTATTTT.

The rearrangement links TRBV7-2 to TRBJ1-3; possible D gene TRBD1, 5 bases. The ends were cut back, 5 bases at V and 1 base at J, with 12 bases in the middle. CDR3 length: 15 amino acids. Germline V gene lookup returns CDR1 SGHTA and CDR2 FQGNSA. CDR3 sequence (DNA): TGTGCCAGCAGCCCCTATGCAGGGTCTGGAAACACCATATATTTT. Amino acid sequence: CASSPYAGSGNTIYF.

V gene TRBV12-3 or TRBV12-4 combines with J gene TRBJ1-6; D not certain. V lost 2 bases and J 8 bases, leaving 7 bases between the germline ends. The CDR3 extends over 13 amino acids. The CDR3 loop is CASSLNWDSPLHF. The CDR3 coding sequence is TGTGCCAGCAGTTTAAATTGGGATTCACCCCTCCACTTT.